The 23 T cell receptor beta chains below come from one sample, sequenced in a study of T cells in Graves' hyperthyroidism and ophthalmopathy. TCR beta CDR3 regions were amplified from RNA transcripts. TCR CDR3 regions were first amplified by RT-PCR with HTBI primers. TCRdb ran MiXCR on the multiplex PCR reads and lists one entry per CDR3 protein. The sample comprises a few hundred thousand distinct CDR3 sequences, roughly 46% of which are singletons, and roughly 8.2% rests with the top ten. The sample was peripheral blood or thyroid tissue (not recorded which). The receptors derive from a woman under 30 with Graves' hyperthyroidism.

The rearrangement joins TRBV25-1 to TRBJ1-1, with a tentative D call TRBD1 (5 bases). V lost 8 bases and J lost 1, with 14 bases in between. CDR3 length: 14 residues. The germline CDR1 and CDR2 sequences are MGHDK and SYGVNS. The chain's CDR3 is CASGGVGWNTEAFF. CDR3 nucleotides: TGTGCCAGCGGGGGAGTAGGGTGGAACACTGAAGCTTTCTTT.

This clonotype was detected many times. V gene TRBV20-1 combines with J gene TRBJ2-5; D may be TRBD2 (7 bases). This CDR3 has 13 amino acids. Germline V gene sequence: CDR1 DFQATT, CDR2 SNEGSKA (reference sequence). CDR3 nucleotides: TGCAGCGCCGGCGGGGGCGGGCAAGAGACCCAGTACTTC. Its translation is CSAGGGGQETQYF.

This clonotype was seen only a few times. The chain employs TRBV25-1 and TRBJ1-6; D ambiguous. Per germline, CDR1 MGHDK and CDR2 SYGVNS. Trimming cost V 3 bases and J 8 bases, with 11 bases left between them. CDR3 length equals 14 residues. This chain's CDR3 is CASSEIPRDSPLHF. The CDR3 DNA is TGTGCCAGCAGTGAGATCCCTCGGGATTCACCCCTCCACTTT.

The genes are TRBV25-1 and TRBJ1-2, with D uncertain. Germline CDR1 MGHDK, CDR2 SYGVNS. CDR3 size: 13 residues. The V end lost 8 bases, the J end lost 7 bases, and 17 bases lay between the germline ends. CDR3 sequence (DNA): TGTGCCAGCTTATACGGACTCTTGGGTGGCTACACCTTC. It is translated as CASLYGLLGGYTF.

This sequence joins TRBV25-1 and TRBJ1-6; possible D gene TRBD1, 6 bases. Germline CDR1 is MGHDK and CDR2 is SYGVNS. The CDR3 has 16 residues. V was shortened by 3 bases and J by 9 bases, with 18 bases between the two germline ends. As DNA, the CDR3 is TGTGCCAGCAGTGAGAGGGGCAGGGGCCTTGCTTCACCCCTCCACTTT. It codes for CASSERGRGLASPLHF.

This clonotype was recorded a few times. The chain has TRBV20-1 and TRBJ2-5, with TRBD1 identical over 8 bases. The V gene end was trimmed by 1 base and the J gene end by 4 bases; junction bases not matched to a gene: 5. This CDR3 has 14 amino acids. The germline CDR1 and CDR2 sequences are DFQATT and SNEGSKA (reference sequence). This CDR3 reads CSARGTGIGETQYF. CDR3 nucleotide sequence: TGCAGTGCTAGAGGGACAGGGATAGGAGAGACCCAGTACTTC.

The gene calls are TRBV25-1 and TRBJ1-2; D is ambiguous. Germline V CDR1 and CDR2: MGHDK, SYGVNS. The CDR3 length is 14 residues. V shed 5 bases and J shed 5 bases, with 15 bases lying between them. In nucleotides, the CDR3 is TGTGCCAGCAGTTACTCGAGACGGGGATATGGCTACACCTTC. This translates into CASSYSRRGYGYTF.

This clonotype was seen only a few times. The chain uses TRBV29-1 and TRBJ2-7, with TRBD2 matching 7 bases. Germline V CDR1 and CDR2: SQVTM, ANQGSEA. The CDR3 spans 13 residues. V was pared by 5 bases and J by 2 bases, with 6 bases of the junction left unmatched. The CDR3 region is CSVSPSGTYEQYF. The CDR3 nucleotides read TGCAGCGTTAGTCCTAGCGGAACCTACGAGCAGTACTTC.

V gene TRBV25-1 combines with J gene TRBJ2-5; tentative D call: TRBD2 (7 bases). The V end was cut by 6 bases, the J end by 5 bases, with 22 bases between. The CDR3 is 16 residues long. Germline CDR1 and CDR2: MGHDK and SYGVNS. CDR3 in amino acids: CASSQDWGTGGETQYF. CDR3 nucleotide sequence: TGTGCCAGCAGCCAAGATTGGGGGACGGGGGGCGAGACCCAGTACTTC.

This sequence joins TRBV7-9 and TRBJ2-2; maybe TRBD2 (5 bases). This CDR3 contains 15 residues. Germline V gives CDR1 SEHNR, CDR2 FQNEAQ (reference sequence). Trimming removed 5 bases from V and 2 bases from J, with 12 bases in between. This CDR3 is CASSQAAANTGELFF. In DNA form, the CDR3 reads TGTGCCAGCAGCCAAGCGGCGGCAAACACCGGGGAGCTGTTTTTT.

This clonotype was recorded a few times. This chain uses TRBV7-9 with TRBJ2-6; the match to TRBD1 covers 8 bases. Germline V gives CDR1 SEHNR, CDR2 FQNEAQ (reference sequence). CDR3 length equals 16 residues. J lost 4 bases, V lost 3 bases, and 5 bases had no gene match. In DNA, the CDR3 is TGTGCCAGCAGCTTCCTGGACAGGGCCGGGGCCAACGTCCTGACTTTC. Amino acids: CASSFLDRAGANVLTF.

This clonotype was counted ten times or more. The gene calls are TRBV7-9 and TRBJ1-2; tentative D call: TRBD1 (5 bases). The CDR3 loop spans 14 amino acids. The ends were cut back, 6 bases at V and 8 bases at J, with 19 bases in the middle. The germline V gene has CDR1 SEHNR and CDR2 FQNEAQ (reference sequence). CDR3 in DNA: TGTGCCAGCAGTTCGCGGGGACTGGAGGCCGGCTACACCTTC. Translation gives CASSSRGLEAGYTF.

The CDR3 protein is CASSLTDRVEQYF. CDR3 DNA: TGTGCCAGCAGTTTGACAGACCGGGTCGAGCAGTACTTC. The J gene is TRBJ2-7, the V gene TRBV7-9; a possible D gene is TRBD1 (5 bases). Between the trimmed V and J ends, which lost 6 bases and 6 bases, there was a span of 15 bases. The CDR3 contains 13 residues. Germline CDR1 reads SEHNR; CDR2 reads FQNEAQ (reference sequence).

CDR3 sequence reads: CASSLTPSEETQYF. The CDR3 DNA sequence: TGTGCCAGCAGCTTAACGCCTAGTGAAGAGACCCAGTACTTC. This sequence joins TRBV7-6 and TRBJ2-5; D unresolved. The germline CDR1 and CDR2 sequences are SGHVS and FNYEAQ. This CDR3 comprises 14 residues. Trimming removed 2 bases from V and 3 bases from J, with 10 bases in between. The whole variable domain, filled in from reference TRBV7-6 and TRBJ2-5, reads GAGVSQSPRYKVTKRGQDVALRCDPISGHVSLYWYRQALGQGPEFLTYFNYEAQQDKSGLPNDRFSAERPEGSISTLTIQRTEQRDSAMYRCASSLTPSEETQYFGPGTRLLVL.

The chain recombines TRBV5-1 with TRBJ1-1; TRBD1 matches 7 bases. After removal of 6 bases from V and 4 bases from J, the junction contained 9 bases not matched to a gene. This CDR3 has 14 amino acids. CDR1 and CDR2 (germline): SGHRS, YFSETQ. CDR3 nucleotides: TGCGCCAGCACTATCACAGGGGAAGGCACTGAAGCTTTCTTT. Translating it yields CASTITGEGTEAFF.

This clonotype was seen ten or more times. The gene calls are TRBV2 and TRBJ2-2; D is uncertain. In germline, CDR1 is SNHLY, CDR2 FYNNEI. The length of the CDR3 is 15 residues. The germline V and J ends were trimmed by 7 bases and 0 bases, with 12 bases remaining between them. The CDR3 nucleotides read TGTGCCAGCACCCGGCAGGTGACGAACACCGGGGAGCTGTTTTTT. It encodes CASTRQVTNTGELFF.

The sample holds a few counts of this clonotype. The V and J genes are TRBV7-9 and TRBJ1-1, with a tentative D call TRBD1 (6 bases). Germline V gene lookup returns CDR1 SEHNR and CDR2 FQNEAQ (reference sequence). CDR3 length: 16 amino acids. The V end was cut by 9 bases, the J end by 1 base, with 21 bases between. The CDR3, as DNA: TGTGCCAGTAAACTAGATAGGGACATTTGGAACACTGAAGCTTTCTTT. Its protein product is CASKLDRDIWNTEAFF.

Remarks on this clonotype: A much larger clonotype is one base distant, so this may be a read error. The chain recombines TRBV6-2 or TRBV6-3 with TRBJ1-1; D remains ambiguous. Germline V gene lookup returns CDR1 MNHEY and CDR2 SVGEGT. The CDR3 runs 12 residues. The CDR3 sequence is CTSSSLDTEAFF. The CDR3 DNA follows: TGTACCAGCAGTTCGCTCGACACTGAAGCTTTCTTT.

The V call is TRBV12-5, the J call TRBJ1-6; D is unresolved. This CDR3 contains 16 residues. Germline V gene data show CDR1 as LGHNT and CDR2 as FRNRAP. V gave up 6 bases and J gave up 0 bases, with 12 bases separating them. CDR3 bases: TGTGCTAGTGGGGTTAAGGAAAGCTCCTATAATTCACCCCTCCACTTT. It codes for CASGVKESSYNSPLHF.

The chain recombines TRBV5-4 with TRBJ2-7; D may be TRBD1 or TRBD2 (6 bases each). V lost 1 base and J lost 3, with 17 bases in between. The CDR3 is 16 amino acids. CDR1 and CDR2 (germline): SGHNT, YYREEE (reference sequence). CDR3 region: CASSLLEGQGIYEQYF. CDR3 coding DNA: TGTGCCAGCAGCTTGTTGGAGGGACAAGGAATCTACGAGCAGTACTTC.

This clonotype was seen a handful of times. The chain links TRBV5-1 to TRBJ1-4; D possibly corresponds to TRBD1 (6 bases). V was pared by 0 bases and J by 6 bases, with 12 bases between. CDR3 length: 15 residues. Germline CDR1 is SGHRS and CDR2 is YFSETQ. The DNA for the CDR3 is TGCGCCAGCAGCTTGGCACAGGGTGAATATGAAAAACTGTTTTTT. It yields the protein CASSLAQGEYEKLFF.

This clonotype was counted between two and nine times. The chain recombines TRBV7-9 with TRBJ2-5; TRBD2 agrees at 10 bases. The V segment lost 4 bases and the J segment 11 bases; nucleotides outside the gene matches: 16. CDR3 length equals 16 residues. Germline V gene sequence: CDR1 SEHNR, CDR2 FQNEAQ (reference sequence). The CDR3 nucleotides are TGTGCCAGCAGCTCCGGTGTCGGTAGCGGGAGGTCTGGGCAGTACTTC. Translated, it gives CASSSGVGSGRSGQYF.

On this clonotype: At one end, the junction sequence differs from germline, possibly due to a read error. This chain connects TRBV5-6 to TRBJ2-5; 8 bases are shared with TRBD2. The CDR3 length is 15 residues. Germline-derived CDR1 and CDR2 are SGHDT and YYEEEE. The CDR3: CTSSPSGRGGETQYF. For the CDR3, the DNA is TGTACCAGCAGCCCGAGCGGGAGAGGTGGGGAGACCCAGTACTTC.